These T cell receptor beta chains were read from a single sample in a study of blood T cell repertoires in COVID-19. The data were produced by immunoSEQ multiplex PCR, yet TCRdb's version contains in-frame clones alone and is incomplete. Of tens of thousands of clones in the sample, 85% to 90% were seen once. Sequences were obtained from peripheral blood. These receptors all stem from a man aged 55 to 69 with acute or convalescent COVID-19. The CDR3 runs from the conserved cysteine through the conserved F or W. The order of the fields is V gene, CDR3 length, D gene, clone size, J gene, CDR3 protein, CDR3 DNA. The D gene is left open where the match is weak. The size entry is marked missing in some rows and otherwise reads once, few, many or a size class.

>TRBV2|14|TRBD1|NA|TRBJ2-1
CASSQDRGRDEQFF
TGTGCCAGCAGTCAGGACAGGGGGCGGGATGAGCAGTTCTTC
>TRBV9|11|NA|NA|TRBJ2-7
CASSVGAEQYF
TGTGCCAGCAGCGTAGGGGCCGAGCAGTACTTC
>TRBV4-2|20|TRBD2|NA|TRBJ2-1
CASSQDFAGLAGGFGNEQFF
TGTGCCAGCAGCCAAGACTTCGCGGGACTAGCGGGAGGCTTTGGCAATGAGCAGTTCTTC
>TRBV11-2|13|NA|NA|TRBJ2-2
CASTLPATGELFF
TGTGCCAGCACCCTTCCCGCGACCGGGGAGCTGTTTTTT
>TRBV9|14|NA|NA|TRBJ1-2
CASSAQGGDYGYTF
TGTGCCAGCAGCGCACAGGGAGGGGACTATGGCTACACCTTC
>TRBV6-5|13|TRBD2|NA|TRBJ2-5
CASKASGGGAQYF
TGTGCCAGCAAGGCTAGCGGAGGTGGGGCCCAGTACTTC
>TRBV5-1|16|TRBD2|NA|TRBJ2-6
CASSLNGRTGANVLTF
TGCGCCAGCAGCTTGAACGGGAGGACTGGGGCCAACGTCCTGACTTTC
>TRBV25-1|14|TRBD1|few|TRBJ2-5
CASNLGQGMETQYF
TGTGCCAGCAATTTGGGACAGGGGATGGAGACCCAGTACTTC
>TRBV11-2|15|TRBD1|NA|TRBJ1-4
CASSFGTGIDEKLFF
TGTGCCAGCAGCTTCGGGACAGGGATAGATGAAAAACTGTTTTTT
>TRBV6-5|16|TRBD2|NA|TRBJ2-2
CASTYGLASNTGELFF
TGTGCCAGCACTTACGGACTAGCGTCGAACACCGGGGAGCTGTTTTTT
>TRBV7-9|13|NA|NA|TRBJ1-2
CASSIDSNYGYTF
TGTGCCAGCAGCATCGACAGTAACTATGGCTACACCTTC
>TRBV5-6|18|TRBD2|NA|TRBJ2-3
CASSLLTGERLAGDTQYF
TGTGCCAGCAGCTTGTTAACGGGAGAGAGACTAGCGGGAGATACGCAGTATTTT
>TRBV29-1|13|NA|NA|TRBJ1-2
CSVDAGTNYGYTF
TGCAGCGTTGATGCAGGGACTAACTATGGCTACACCTTC
>TRBV12-5|19|TRBD1|NA|TRBJ2-6
CASGASGQGANSGANVLTF
TGTGCTAGTGGTGCCTCTGGGCAGGGGGCCAACTCTGGGGCCAACGTCCTGACTTTC
>TRBV29-1|13|TRBD1|NA|TRBJ1-6
CSVRDSYNSPLHF
TGCAGCGTTCGGGACAGCTATAATTCACCCCTCCACTTT
>TRBV30|16|TRBD1|NA|TRBJ2-1
CAWSVIGTGDYNEQFF
TGTGCCTGGAGTGTAATAGGGACAGGGGACTACAATGAGCAGTTCTTC
>TRBV19|16|TRBD1|once|TRBJ1-1
CASSIPPDRANTEAFF
TGTGCCAGTAGTATCCCACCCGACAGGGCCAACACTGAAGCTTTCTTT
>TRBV30|13|TRBD1|once|TRBJ2-2
CAWMGQGAGELFF
TGTGCCTGGATGGGACAGGGTGCCGGGGAGCTGTTTTTT
>TRBV28|15|TRBD1|NA|TRBJ1-1
CASSFATGVYTEAFF
TGTGCCAGCAGTTTCGCGACAGGGGTGTATACTGAAGCTTTCTTT
>TRBV7-2|19|TRBD1|NA|TRBJ2-4
CASSLARWGQGAVKNIQYF
TGTGCCAGCAGCTTAGCGCGCTGGGGACAGGGGGCGGTCAAAAACATTCAGTACTTC
>TRBV18|15|TRBD1|NA|TRBJ1-2
CASSPMRDRGYGYTF
TGTGCCAGCTCACCAATGAGAGACAGGGGCTATGGCTACACCTTC
>TRBV14|13|NA|NA|TRBJ1-2
CASSPSVTYGYTF
TGTGCCAGCAGCCCTAGCGTAACCTATGGCTACACCTTC
>TRBV3-1/TRBV3-2|20|TRBD1|NA|TRBJ2-2
CAGSQDRDRKVRPITGELFF
TGTGCCGGCAGCCAAGACAGGGACAGAAAGGTCCGACCCATCACCGGGGAGCTGTTTTTT
>TRBV28|15|NA|NA|TRBJ2-3
CASSYGGPSTDTQYF
TGTGCCAGCAGTTACGGGGGGCCTAGCACAGATACGCAGTATTTT
>TRBV25-1|16|NA|NA|TRBJ2-5
CASSEGFRGLQETQYF
TGTGCCAGCAGTGAAGGGTTCAGGGGCCTTCAAGAGACCCAGTACTTC
>TRBV20-1|13|NA|NA|TRBJ2-7
CSASYEGPYEQYF
TGCAGTGCTAGTTATGAGGGTCCCTACGAGCAGTACTTC
>TRBV19|16|TRBD1|NA|TRBJ1-1
CASSTTGTGGWTEAFF
TGTGCCAGTAGTACAACCGGGACAGGGGGCTGGACTGAAGCTTTCTTT
>TRBV19|16|NA|NA|TRBJ1-3
CASSIPRLSSGNTIYF
TGTGCCAGTAGTATACCGCGACTCTCCTCTGGAAACACCATATATTTT
>TRBV12-5|16|TRBD2|NA|TRBJ2-1
CASGLTSGSSYNEQFF
TGTGCTAGTGGTTTGACCAGCGGGAGCTCCTACAATGAGCAGTTCTTC
>TRBV7-9|16|TRBD1|NA|TRBJ1-2
CASSLGKDRANYGYTF
TGTGCCAGCAGCTTAGGGAAGGACAGGGCTAACTATGGCTACACCTTC
>TRBV7-9|12|NA|NA|TRBJ1-2
CASWGGDGRYTF
TGTGCCAGCTGGGGAGGGGATGGGCGCTACACCTTC
>TRBV5-1|17|TRBD2|NA|TRBJ2-3
CASSSGLAGGVTDTQYF
TGCGCCAGCAGCTCGGGACTAGCGGGAGGGGTAACAGATACGCAGTATTTT
>TRBV6-5|16|TRBD1|once|TRBJ2-7
CASSYSRDRSSYEQYF
TGTGCCAGCAGTTACTCGAGGGACAGGAGCTCCTACGAGCAGTACTTC
>TRBV3-1/TRBV3-2|15|NA|NA|TRBJ2-3
CASSQPRVGTDTQYF
TGTGCCAGCAGCCAGCCCAGGGTCGGCACAGATACGCAGTATTTT
>TRBV18|15|NA|NA|TRBJ2-1
CASSKELVSYNEQFF
TGTGCCAGCTCCAAGGAACTAGTGTCCTACAATGAGCAGTTCTTC
>TRBV6-1|16|NA|NA|TRBJ2-5
CASSERFSGEGETQYF
TGTGCCAGCAGTGAACGGTTTAGCGGCGAGGGGGAGACCCAGTACTTC
>TRBV27|13|NA|NA|TRBJ1-6
CASSLRQNSPLHF
TGTGCCAGCAGTCTTCGACAAAATTCACCCCTCCACTTT
>TRBV28|11|NA|NA|TRBJ1-2
CASRGAYGYTF
TGTGCCAGCAGAGGGGCCTATGGCTACACCTTC
>TRBV6-5|15|TRBD1|NA|TRBJ2-7
CASRPTRDREYEQYF
TGTGCCAGCAGACCGACCCGGGACAGGGAATACGAGCAGTACTTC
>TRBV4-1|16|NA|few|TRBJ2-2
CASSQSPGAHTGELFF
TGCGCCAGCAGCCAATCGCCGGGAGCTCATACCGGGGAGCTGTTTTTT
>TRBV3-1/TRBV3-2|12|NA|NA|TRBJ2-1
CASSRVLNEQFF
TGTGCCAGCAGCCGAGTGCTCAATGAGCAGTTCTTC
>TRBV7-6|15|TRBD1|NA|TRBJ1-1
CASSLKGPGGTEAFF
TGTGCCAGCAGCCTAAAGGGACCAGGGGGCACTGAAGCTTTCTTT
>TRBV19|14|NA|NA|TRBJ1-1
CASSSPGLNTEAFF
TGTGCCAGTAGTTCCCCAGGACTCAACACTGAAGCTTTCTTT
>TRBV6-5|12|NA|NA|TRBJ2-7
CASSSPGYEQYF
TGTGCCAGCAGTTCCCCAGGGTACGAGCAGTACTTC
>TRBV24-1|15|NA|NA|TRBJ2-1
CATSDPTRMYNEQFF
TGTGCCACCAGTGATCCAACTAGGATGTACAATGAGCAGTTCTTC
>TRBV10-3|15|TRBD1|NA|TRBJ1-6
CAISQGAVDDSPLHF
TGTGCCATCAGTCAGGGGGCGGTGGATGATTCACCCCTCCACTTT
>TRBV5-8|17|TRBD2|few|TRBJ2-3
CASSSRTSGYLTDTQYF
TGTGCCAGCAGCTCGAGGACTAGCGGGTACCTCACAGATACGCAGTATTTT
>TRBV27|15|TRBD1|NA|TRBJ1-6
CASSDRGPYNSPLHF
TGTGCCAGCAGCGACAGGGGACCCTATAATTCACCCCTCCACTTT
>TRBV19|15|NA|NA|TRBJ1-5
CASSIGPSGNQPQHF
TGTGCCAGTAGTATAGGGCCCTCAGGCAATCAGCCCCAGCATTTT
>TRBV10-3|16|TRBD1|NA|TRBJ1-2
CAISGTGTGGGPGYTF
TGTGCCATCAGTGGAACGGGGACAGGGGGAGGGCCAGGCTACACCTTC
>TRBV7-2|14|NA|NA|TRBJ1-1
CASSFQWGGTEAFF
TGTGCCAGCAGCTTCCAATGGGGGGGCACTGAAGCTTTCTTT
>TRBV30|15|TRBD1|NA|TRBJ1-6
CAWSVRDRGGSPLHF
TGTGCCTGGAGTGTCCGGGACAGGGGCGGATCACCCCTCCACTTT
>TRBV11-3|13|NA|NA|TRBJ2-2
CASSFRAPGELFF
TGTGCCAGCAGCTTCAGGGCCCCCGGGGAGCTGTTTTTT